This entry features one T cell receptor (beta chain) sequence. The CDR3 covers 16 residues. V gave up 4 bases and J gave up 4 bases; unmatched junction bases: 10. Germline CDR1 and CDR2: MNHEY and SMNVEV (reference sequence). This sample was included in a study of shared clonotypes between healthy human individuals. Data came from immunoSEQ multiplex PCR; TCRdb stores just in-frame clones and leaves some out. The sample includes some 1,900,000 clones, less than 95% seen only once; the top ten take around 1.2%. CD8 cells classed as naive were CD45RO-negative and positively selected for CCR7, excluding terminally differentiated effector memory CD45RA+ cells.

This sequence originates from a man younger than 30 in good health. V is TRBV27 and J is TRBJ2-3; 8 nucleotides align to TRBD2. The sample was naive CD8+ T cells sorted from blood. The CDR3 sequence is CASSSPGGGAADTQYF. The CDR3 DNA reads TGTGCCAGCAGTTCTCCCGGGGGGGGCGCCGCAGATACGCAGTATTTT.